The 27 T cell receptor beta chains reported below all come from one sample, sequenced in a study of blood T cell repertoires in COVID-19 (dated by TCRdb to 2018 to 2021). Receptor libraries were prepared by the immunoSEQ multiplex PCR assay. TCRdb mirrors the immuneACCESS table, restricted to in-frame sequences. Some clones are absent from its copies; in checked studies, under half trace to an unresolved V gene, and the reason for the others is unknown. Recorded for this sample are 110,000 to 150,000 clones; more than 80% of them occurred a single time. The ten largest clones add up to roughly 6.5% of the sample. What was sequenced was peripheral blood. These receptors came from a human donor in a cohort sampled during active COVID-19.

The V call is TRBV15, the J call TRBJ2-5; D uncertain. Germline assignment: CDR1 LNHNV and CDR2 YYDKDF (reference sequence). The CDR3 extends over 14 amino acids. V dropped 0 bases and J dropped 5 bases, with 10 bases sitting between them. The DNA of the CDR3 is TGTGCCACCAGCAGAGATGCGGTGTCGGAGACCCAGTACTTC. This codes for CATSRDAVSETQYF.

V and J are TRBV19 and TRBJ2-1; D may be TRBD1 (6 bases). CDR1 is LNHDA, CDR2 SQIVND, per germline (reference sequence). The CDR3 runs 16 residues. The V end was cut by 7 bases, the J end by 6 bases, with 22 bases between. CDR3 nucleotide sequence: TGTGCCAGTACCCGTTTTGGGGGCCGATTTGCCAATGAGCAGTTCTTC. It specifies CASTRFGGRFANEQFF.

Worth noting for this clone: Other nucleotide sequences in the sample specify the same CDR3. V is TRBV5-6 and J is TRBJ1-5; the match to TRBD1 covers 8 bases. Germline CDR1 SGHDT, CDR2 YYEEEE. This CDR3 spans 13 amino acids. V was pared by 0 bases and J by 7 bases, with 0 bases of the junction left unmatched. CDR3: CASSLDRGQPQHF. CDR3 sequence (DNA): TGTGCCAGCAGCTTGGACAGGGGGCAGCCCCAGCATTTT.

The CDR3 protein is CASRRTGGNNSPLHF. In DNA form, the CDR3 reads TGTGCCAGCAGGAGGACAGGGGGGAATAATTCACCCCTCCACTTT. The chain recombines TRBV6-5 with TRBJ1-6, with 10 positions matching TRBD1. CDR1 MNHEY and CDR2 SVGAGI come from the germline V gene. The CDR3 covers 15 residues. With V trimmed by 6 bases and J by 5 bases, 4 bases remained unmatched.

The chain has TRBV6-5 and TRBJ1-2; the match to TRBD1 covers 9 bases. The CDR3 runs to 14 residues. Germline V gene sequence: CDR1 MNHEY, CDR2 SVGAGI. The ends lost 8 bases at V and 8 bases at J; junction bases unmatched: 12. Here the CDR3 DNA reads TGTGCCAGCGCTCCCCCTACAGGGGGCAGAGGCTACACCTTC. Amino acids: CASAPPTGGRGYTF.

The rearrangement links TRBV7-2 to TRBJ2-3, with TRBD1 identical over 7 bases. Germline CDR1 and CDR2: SGHTA and FQGNSA. V was clipped by 2 bases and J by 5 bases; unmatched bases: 7. There are 15 residues in the CDR3. The CDR3 region has the DNA TGTGCCAGCAGCTTAAGGGGGCAGGGTGGAGATACGCAGTATTTT. Its protein is CASSLRGQGGDTQYF.

V gene TRBV7-2 combines with J gene TRBJ1-2, with a weak D call TRBD1 (5 bases). The germline CDR1 and CDR2 sequences are SGHTA and FQGNSA. V was pared by 5 bases and J by 2 bases, with 18 bases between. This CDR3 comprises 16 residues. The CDR3 spells CASSPRSGGGNYGYTF. The CDR3 DNA is TGTGCCAGCAGCCCCCGGTCGGGGGGGGGAAACTATGGCTACACCTTC.

This sequence joins TRBV5-6 and TRBJ1-3, with 8 bases matching TRBD1. Unmatched junction bases numbered 7, after V lost 5 bases and J lost 6 bases. This CDR3 comprises 14 residues. CDR1 is SGHDT and CDR2 is YYEEEE in the germline V gene. Here the CDR3 reads CASSLQTGENTIYF. Here the CDR3 DNA reads TGTGCCAGCAGTCTCCAGACAGGGGAAAACACCATATATTTT. Full variable domain (outside the CDR3, taken from reference TRBV5-6 and TRBJ1-3): DAGVTQSPTHLIKTRGQQVTLRCSPKSGHDTVSWYQQALGQGPQFIFQYYEEEERQRGNFPDRFSGHQFPNYSSELNVNALLLGDSALYLCASSLQTGENTIYFGEGSWLTVV.

The rearrangement links TRBV27 to TRBJ2-5; a possible D gene is TRBD1 (6 bases). Deletions cut 2 bases from V and 6 bases from J, with 13 bases between. Germline CDR1 and CDR2: MNHEY and SMNVEV (reference sequence). This CDR3 spans 14 amino acids. The CDR3 nucleotides are TGTGCCAGCAGTTTAGAATCCAGGGGAAAGACCCAGTACTTC. It translates to CASSLESRGKTQYF.

The chain recombines TRBV9 with TRBJ2-5; TRBD2 might be the D (7 bases). V shed 0 bases and J shed 1 base, with 13 bases lying between them. The CDR3 is 16 residues long. The germline CDR1 and CDR2 sequences are SGDLS and YYNGEE. This CDR3 is CASSVGAGGRQETQYF. CDR3 bases: TGTGCCAGCAGCGTAGGGGCCGGGGGGCGCCAAGAGACCCAGTACTTC.

The V call is TRBV7-3, the J call TRBJ2-3, with D possibly being TRBD1 (5 bases). V was trimmed by 3 bases and J by 3 bases, leaving 22 bases between them. Germline V gene lookup returns CDR1 SGHTA and CDR2 FQGTGA. CDR3 length: 18 residues. CDR3 bases: TGTGCCAGCAGCTTTCCCAGGGTCGCTGGATTGGGTACAGATACGCAGTATTTT. It translates to CASSFPRVAGLGTDTQYF.

This chain links TRBV7-2 with TRBJ2-5; TRBD2 agrees at 9 bases. The germline V gene encodes CDR1 SGHTA and CDR2 FQGNSA. The CDR3 length is 16 residues. V lost 1 base, J lost 4 bases, and 7 bases stayed unmatched. The CDR3 DNA follows: TGTGCCAGCAGCTTAGAGCGGCGGGGGGGCCGAGAGACCCAGTACTTC. It is translated as CASSLERRGGRETQYF.

The chain joins TRBV5-1 to TRBJ2-7, with TRBD1 matching 8 bases. Germline assignment: CDR1 SGHRS and CDR2 YFSETQ. With 4 bases clipped from V and 3 bases from J, the junction kept 9 bases outside the gene matches. The CDR3 loop spans 15 amino acids. The CDR3 nucleotides are TGCGCCAGCAGCCTCGGAGGGACAGGTAGCTACGAGCAGTACTTC. This gives the protein CASSLGGTGSYEQYF.

V is TRBV27 and J is TRBJ1-5; maybe TRBD1 (5 bases). The CDR3 has 17 residues. V shed 1 base and J shed 0 bases, with 13 bases lying between them. The germline V gene encodes CDR1 MNHEY and CDR2 SMNVEV (reference sequence). Written as DNA, the CDR3 is TGTGCCAGCAGTTTATTCGGCGGGGGATATAGCAATCAGCCCCAGCATTTT. Residues: CASSLFGGGYSNQPQHF.

This clone was counted only a few times. The chain combines TRBV3-1 (or the pseudogene TRBV3-2) with TRBJ1-3; 7 bases are shared with TRBD1. Germline loops: CDR1 LGHDT, CDR2 YNNKEL (reference sequence). After removal of 4 bases from V and 0 bases from J, the junction contained 3 bases not matched to a gene. The CDR3 runs 15 residues. CDR3 DNA: TGTGCCAGCAGCCGACAGGGAAACTCTGGAAACACCATATATTTT. This translates into CASSRQGNSGNTIYF.

The chain uses TRBV12-3 or TRBV12-4 and TRBJ1-6; TRBD1 agrees at 7 bases. V shed 5 bases, J shed 10 bases, and the junction held 5 bases outside the gene matches. This CDR3 comprises 13 residues. The CDR3 protein is CASSNRDSSPLHF. Written as DNA, the CDR3 is TGTGCCAGCAGTAACCGGGACAGCTCACCCCTCCACTTT.

The chain carries TRBV24-1 and TRBJ1-3, with D unresolved. Per the germline V gene, CDR1 is KGHDR and CDR2 is SFDVKD. The ends were cut back, 3 bases at V and 0 bases at J, with 5 bases in the middle. CDR3 length: 14 amino acids. In DNA form, the CDR3 reads TGTGCCACCAGTGATACAAGCTCTGGAAACACCATATATTTT. Amino acids: CATSDTSSGNTIYF.

This chain joins TRBV30 and TRBJ2-7; 10 bases fit TRBD1. CDR3 length: 14 residues. Germline V lookup: CDR1 GTSNPN, CDR2 SVGIG (reference sequence). The ends lost 5 bases at V and 10 bases at J; junction bases unmatched: 14. The chain's CDR3 is CAWAGGQGTNIQYF. The CDR3 nucleotides read TGTGCCTGGGCCGGGGGACAGGGGACTAACATACAGTACTTC.

This clone was detected once. V usage is TRBV28 and J usage is TRBJ2-1; 8 bases line up with TRBD2. The germline gives CDR1 MDHEN, CDR2 SYDVKM. The CDR3 consists of 12 residues. Trimming took 9 bases from V and 7 from J; bases not matched to a gene: 5. Here the CDR3 DNA reads TGTGCCAGTCTAGCGGGCCAGAATGAGCAGTTCTTC. Protein sequence: CASLAGQNEQFF.

The chain has TRBV7-9 and TRBJ1-2, with TRBD1 identical over 7 bases. V shed 3 bases and J 7 bases; nucleotides not matched to a gene: 8. Germline V lookup: CDR1 SEHNR, CDR2 FQNEAQ (reference sequence). The CDR3 sequence is 14 residues long. The CDR3 loop reads CASSFSDRAGGYTF. CDR3 nucleotides: TGTGCCAGCAGCTTTTCTGACAGGGCCGGTGGCTACACCTTC.

V gene TRBV19 combines with J gene TRBJ2-2, with 9 bases that match TRBD1. CDR3 length equals 15 residues. Trimming at V came to 11 bases and at J to 4 bases, leaving 11 bases not matched to a gene. Germline CDR1 is LNHDA and CDR2 is SQIVND (reference sequence). For the CDR3, the DNA is TGTGCCTCAAAGGCCGGGACAGGGACCACCGGGGAGCTGTTTTTT. Protein product: CASKAGTGTTGELFF.

This chain uses TRBV25-1 with TRBJ2-7, with TRBD2 identical over 8 bases. V lost 5 bases to trimming and J lost 6 bases; unmatched junction nucleotides: 3. The V gene's germline CDR1 is MGHDK and CDR2 SYGVNS. The CDR3 is 12 amino acids. CDR3 protein: CASSKSGGEQYF. The CDR3 DNA reads TGTGCCAGCAGTAAAAGCGGGGGCGAGCAGTACTTC.

The V gene is TRBV2, the J gene TRBJ1-2; D call uncertain. This CDR3 spans 14 amino acids. The V end was cut by 8 bases, the J end by 3 bases, with 16 bases between. Per the germline V gene, CDR1 is SNHLY and CDR2 is FYNNEI. The CDR3 loop reads CASSIMWRDYGYTF. CDR3 coding DNA: TGTGCCAGCTCTATAATGTGGAGGGACTATGGCTACACCTTC.

This clone has just one count. The chain carries TRBV3-1 (or the pseudogene TRBV3-2) and TRBJ1-2; D ambiguous. The CDR3 has 11 amino acids. With 7 bases removed from V and 5 bases from J, the gap between germline ends came to 8 bases. Germline V gives CDR1 LGHDT, CDR2 YNNKEL (reference sequence). For the CDR3, the DNA is TGTGCCAGCACCGTGACTTATGGCTACACCTTC. Translating gives CASTVTYGYTF.

The chain links TRBV16 to TRBJ2-1; tentatively, D is TRBD1 (6 bases). Trimming stripped 4 bases from V and 6 bases from J, with 13 bases between. CDR3 length: 14 amino acids. Germline CDR1 reads KGHSY; CDR2 reads FQNENV. This CDR3 is CASSLLRDTNEQFF. CDR3 nucleotides: TGTGCCAGCAGCCTCCTACGGGACACCAATGAGCAGTTCTTC. The full variable domain, rest sourced from reference TRBV16 and TRBJ2-1, is GEEVAQTPKHLVRGEGQKAKLYCAPIKGHSYVFWYQQVLKNEFKFLISFQNENVFDETGMPKERFSAKCLPNSPCSLEIQATKLEDSAVYFCASSLLRDTNEQFFGPGTRLTVL.

J is TRBJ2-3 and V is TRBV19; D is uncertain. Germline lookup yields CDR1 LNHDA and CDR2 SQIVND (reference sequence). Trimming removed 3 bases from V and 0 bases from J, with 19 bases in between. This CDR3 region has 18 residues. Written as DNA, the CDR3 is TGTGCCAGTAGTATTTCGAGCGCGGAAATTTCTAGCACAGATACGCAGTATTTT. Translation: CASSISSAEISSTDTQYF.

The J gene is TRBJ1-1, the V gene TRBV7-3, with 7 bases lining up with TRBD1. Germline V gene sequence: CDR1 SGHTA, CDR2 FQGTGA. Trimming cost V 4 bases and J 1 base; bases outside gene matches: 6. The CDR3 loop spans 15 amino acids. DNA of the CDR3: TGTGCCAGCAGCTCAGGCGGACAGGAGAACACTGAAGCTTTCTTT. It codes for CASSSGGQENTEAFF.